The T cell receptor beta chain described here comes from a study of T cell changes during pregnancy in multiple sclerosis (dated by TCRdb to between 2018 and 2021). Regarding the complete study: In women with multiple sclerosis, the researchers looked at how the T cell repertoire shifted as pregnancy progressed.

This clone was detected once. The target of this receptor is not known. Nothing much larger sits one base from this clone, and base qualities are not available. The junction shows trimming of 0 bases on V and 3 bases on J, plus 17 bases between the germline ends. From the germline V gene, CDR1 is SGHDN and CDR2 is FVKESK. The CDR3 holds 17 amino acids from the cysteine to the phenylalanine. Of all the DNA, just the CDR3 is kept, 51 bases in frame from base 1. The receptor library was made with the immunoSEQ multiplex PCR assay. The immuneACCESS repertoire file appears here via TCRdb, limited to in-frame rearrangements. These files lack a portion of the clones; in checked studies, under half of the deficit traces to unresolved V genes, and the cause of the others is not known. The sample profile shows under 65,000 clones; around 93% of them were found once. The top ten clonotypes cover less than 4.5% of the sample.

This sample comprised CD8+ T cells from peripheral blood mononuclear cells, obtained in the second trimester of pregnancy. This receptor was obtained from a female donor with multiple sclerosis, enrolled in a pregnancy study. Recombination joined TRBV14 with TRBJ1-1; perhaps TRBD1 is the D gene, with 6 bases matching. The nucleotide sequence reads TGTGCCAGCAGCCAAGATCCCTTACAGGGTTCCCACACTGAAGCTTTCTTT. This sequence encodes CASSQDPLQGSHTEAFF.